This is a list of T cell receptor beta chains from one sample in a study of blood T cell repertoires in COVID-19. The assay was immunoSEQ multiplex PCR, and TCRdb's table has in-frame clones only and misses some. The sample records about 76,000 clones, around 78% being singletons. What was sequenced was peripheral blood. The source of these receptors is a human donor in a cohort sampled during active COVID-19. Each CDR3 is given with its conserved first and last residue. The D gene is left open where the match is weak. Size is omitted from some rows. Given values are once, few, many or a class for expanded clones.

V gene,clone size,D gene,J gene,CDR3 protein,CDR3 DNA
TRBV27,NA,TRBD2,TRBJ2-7,CASKWTSGPYEQYF,TGTGCCAGCAAATGGACTAGCGGGCCGTACGAGCAGTACTTC
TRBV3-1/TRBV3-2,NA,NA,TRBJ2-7,CASSQGQGHLSYEQYF,TGTGCCAGCAGCCAAGGTCAAGGACACCTATCCTACGAGCAGTACTTC
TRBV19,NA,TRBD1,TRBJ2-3,CASSRTGGSTDTQYF,TGTGCCAGTAGTCGGACAGGGGGCAGCACAGATACGCAGTATTTT
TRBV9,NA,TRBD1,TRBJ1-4,CASTPGQGTTNEKLFF,TGTGCCAGCACGCCGGGACAGGGCACAACTAATGAAAAACTGTTTTTT
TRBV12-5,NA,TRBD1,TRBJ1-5,CASGLVDRGDQPQHF,TGTGCTAGTGGTTTGGTAGACAGGGGGGATCAGCCCCAGCATTTT
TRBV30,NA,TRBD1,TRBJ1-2,CAWSSQGALIDTF,TGTGCCTGGAGTTCTCAGGGGGCATTGATCGACACCTTC
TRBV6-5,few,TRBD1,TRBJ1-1,CASSRTGGVDTEAFF,TGTGCCAGCAGCCGGACAGGGGGCGTAGACACTGAAGCTTTCTTT
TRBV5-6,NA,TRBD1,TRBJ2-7,CASTWSGGEQYF,TGTGCCAGCACCTGGTCAGGGGGCGAGCAGTACTTC
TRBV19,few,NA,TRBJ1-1,CASSMRGSPGTEAFF,TGTGCCAGTAGTATGAGGGGGTCCCCAGGGACTGAAGCTTTCTTT
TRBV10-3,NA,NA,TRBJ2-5,CAISVSGETQYF,TGTGCCATCAGTGTTAGTGGAGAGACCCAGTACTTC
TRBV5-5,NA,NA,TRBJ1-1,CASSPTPTRGSEAFF,TGTGCCAGCAGCCCTACCCCTACAAGAGGGTCTGAAGCTTTCTTT
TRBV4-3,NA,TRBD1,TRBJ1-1,CASSQAGQQGTEAFF,TGCGCCAGCAGCCAAGCGGGACAGCAGGGCACTGAAGCTTTCTTT
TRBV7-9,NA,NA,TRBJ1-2,CASSLDGTNYGYTF,TGTGCCAGCAGCTTAGACGGGACTAACTATGGCTACACCTTC
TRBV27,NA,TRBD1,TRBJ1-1,CASSRDRLNTEAFF,TGTGCCAGCTCCCGGGACAGGTTGAACACTGAAGCTTTCTTT
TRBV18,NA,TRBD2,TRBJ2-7,CASSPGTNSYEQYF,TGTGCCAGCTCACCTGGGACTAACTCCTACGAGCAGTACTTC
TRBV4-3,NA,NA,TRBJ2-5,CASSQRVQETQYF,TGCGCCAGCAGCCAACGGGTCCAAGAGACCCAGTACTTC
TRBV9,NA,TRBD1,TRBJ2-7,CASSLTGGGNEQYF,TGTGCCAGCAGCTTGACAGGGGGTGGGAACGAGCAGTACTTC
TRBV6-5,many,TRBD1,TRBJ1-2,CATKDRVNYGYTF,TGTGCCACCAAGGACAGGGTAAACTATGGCTACACCTTC
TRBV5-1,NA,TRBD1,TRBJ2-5,CASSLGQGAKTQYF,TGCGCCAGCAGCTTGGGACAGGGGGCGAAGACCCAGTACTTC
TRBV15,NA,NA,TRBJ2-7,CATSRDREGEQYF,TGTGCCACCAGCAGAGATCGGGAAGGCGAGCAGTACTTC